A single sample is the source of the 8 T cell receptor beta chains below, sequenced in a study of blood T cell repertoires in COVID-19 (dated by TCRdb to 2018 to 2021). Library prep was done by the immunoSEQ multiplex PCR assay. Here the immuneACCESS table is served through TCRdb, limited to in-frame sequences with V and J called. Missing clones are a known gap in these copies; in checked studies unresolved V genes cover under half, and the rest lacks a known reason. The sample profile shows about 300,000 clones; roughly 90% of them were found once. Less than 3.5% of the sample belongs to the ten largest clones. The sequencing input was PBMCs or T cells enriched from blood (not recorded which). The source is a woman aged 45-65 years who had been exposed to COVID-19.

The CDR3 bases are TGTGCCAGCAGTATAGGGGGCGCCTATAATTCACCCCTCCACTTT. Encoded protein: CASSIGGAYNSPLHF. This chain connects TRBV6-5 to TRBJ1-6; TRBD1 agrees at 7 bases. CDR1 MNHEY and CDR2 SVGAGI come from the germline V gene. The CDR3 runs 15 residues. Trimming at V came to 5 bases and at J to 2 bases, leaving 3 bases not matched to a gene.

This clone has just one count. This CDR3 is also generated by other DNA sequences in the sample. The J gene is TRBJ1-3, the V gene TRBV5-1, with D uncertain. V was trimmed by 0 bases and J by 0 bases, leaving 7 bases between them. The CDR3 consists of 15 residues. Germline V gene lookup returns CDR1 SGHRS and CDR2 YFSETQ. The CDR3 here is CASSLGAASGNTIYF. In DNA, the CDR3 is TGCGCCAGCAGCTTGGGGGCCGCCTCTGGAAACACCATATATTTT.

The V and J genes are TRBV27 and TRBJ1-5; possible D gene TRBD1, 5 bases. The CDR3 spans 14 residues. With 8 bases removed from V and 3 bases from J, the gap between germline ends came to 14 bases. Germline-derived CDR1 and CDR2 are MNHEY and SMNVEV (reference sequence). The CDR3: CASAITGYNQPQHF. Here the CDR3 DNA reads TGTGCCAGCGCCATTACAGGATACAATCAGCCCCAGCATTTT.

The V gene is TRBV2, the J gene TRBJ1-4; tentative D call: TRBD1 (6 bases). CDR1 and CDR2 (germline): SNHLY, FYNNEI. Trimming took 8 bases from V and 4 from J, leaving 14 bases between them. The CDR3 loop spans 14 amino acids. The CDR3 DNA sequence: TGTGCCAGCGCGCCCGACAGGTTTAATGAAAAACTGTTTTTT. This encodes CASAPDRFNEKLFF. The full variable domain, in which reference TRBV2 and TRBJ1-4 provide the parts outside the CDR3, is EPEVTQTPSHQVTQMGQEVILRCVPISNHLYFYWYRQILGQKVEFLVSFYNNEISEKSEIFDDQFSVERPDGSNFTLKIRSTKLEDSAMYFCASAPDRFNEKLFFGSGTQLSVL.

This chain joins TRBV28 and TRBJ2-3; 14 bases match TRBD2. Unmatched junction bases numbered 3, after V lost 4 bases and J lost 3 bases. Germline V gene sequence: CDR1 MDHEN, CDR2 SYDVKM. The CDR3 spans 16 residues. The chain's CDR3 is CASSSRLAGGTDTQYF. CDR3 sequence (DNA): TGTGCCAGCAGTTCGAGACTAGCGGGGGGGACAGATACGCAGTATTTT.

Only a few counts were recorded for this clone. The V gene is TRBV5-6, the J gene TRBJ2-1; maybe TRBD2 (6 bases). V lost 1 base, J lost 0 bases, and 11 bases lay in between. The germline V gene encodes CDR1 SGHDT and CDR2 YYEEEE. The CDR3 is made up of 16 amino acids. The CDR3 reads CASSLWGDGSYNEQFF. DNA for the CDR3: TGTGCCAGCAGCTTGTGGGGGGATGGCTCCTACAATGAGCAGTTCTTC.

The CDR3 loop is CASSTGTLTYNEQFF. The CDR3 nucleotides read TGTGCCAGTAGTACCGGGACACTCACTTACAATGAGCAGTTCTTC. The chain uses TRBV19 and TRBJ2-1, with a weak D call TRBD1 (6 bases). Trimming stripped 4 bases from V and 4 bases from J, with 14 bases between. This CDR3 is 15 amino acids long. The germline V gene encodes CDR1 LNHDA and CDR2 SQIVND (reference sequence).

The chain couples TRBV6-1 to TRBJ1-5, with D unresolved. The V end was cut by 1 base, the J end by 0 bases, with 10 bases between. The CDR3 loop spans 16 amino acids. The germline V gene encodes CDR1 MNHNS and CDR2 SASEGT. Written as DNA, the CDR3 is TGTGCCAGCAGTGAAGTGGCAGGTAATAGCAATCAGCCCCAGCATTTT. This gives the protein CASSEVAGNSNQPQHF.